This T cell receptor (beta chain) was identified during a study of radiotherapy plus CTLA-4 blockade in lung cancer. Study conclusions and caveats: The authors reported that early blood T cell clone dynamics, with interferon-beta, best predicted response.

Germline CDR1 and CDR2: SGDLS and YYNGEE. The trim removed 4 bases at V and 4 bases at J, leaving 5 bases unmatched. The CDR3 is 15 amino acids. On this clone: Its antigen remains unknown.

Here immunoSEQ multiplex PCR was the method, and the copy in TCRdb shows in-frame clones only, minus some. Counted here are about 39,000 clones, about four fifths occurring once; the ten biggest clones make up under 25%. Specimen: peripheral blood, collected from a patient treated with radiotherapy plus ipilimumab. The genes are TRBV9 and TRBJ2-2; 9 nucleotides line up with TRBD1. The source is a human donor with non-small cell lung cancer that progressed on radiotherapy plus ipilimumab. CDR3 DNA sequence: TGTGCCAGCAGCACAAGGACAGGGGTCACCGGGGAGCTGTTTTTT. Translating gives CASSTRTGVTGELFF.